This TCR beta chain was found in a study of T cells in Graves' hyperthyroidism and ophthalmopathy (dated by TCRdb to between 2017 and 2020). With respect to the entire study: Peripheral blood was sampled at the time of initial diagnosis, prior to any treatment. To identify TCR V-J signatures that set the groups apart, the researchers used a discovery cohort of 95 to 100 patients, made up of approximately 43 with Graves' ophthalmopathy and about 60 with stable Graves' hyperthyroidism. Whether ophthalmopathy could be predicted prospectively was tested in an independent validation cohort made up of 18 hyperthyroidism patients plus 17 patients who later progressed to ophthalmopathy. The roughly 91 discovery patients were randomly divided into training and test sets at a 7:3 ratio. In addition, the study compared T-cell repertoires in thyroid tissue and in blood from a handful of Graves' hyperthyroidism patients. Following sampling, methimazole starting at 30 mg daily was given to hyperthyroidism patients, and high-dose intravenous methylprednisolone was given to ophthalmopathy patients. TCR Vbeta CDR3 sequencing of 130 to 150 peripheral blood samples (43 ophthalmopathy, 75 to 85 hyperthyroidism and around 17 progressor patients) is reported in the paper. Study-level results and caveats: A 13 V-J signature model separated ophthalmopathy from stable hyperthyroidism, with 87.88% sensitivity and 81% to 83% specificity in cross-validation and 80%/75% in testing. In validation, progression to ophthalmopathy was predicted by the model with almost 71% sensitivity and just over 72% specificity, a median of around 6.5 months before onset. Most expanded thyroid clonotypes (frequency above 0.001) were also found in blood, which suggests that blood repertoires may mirror thyroid immune responses. Sample size was not statistically predetermined, and investigators were not blinded to group allocation.

A patient counted as having stable Graves' hyperthyroidism if no progression to ophthalmopathy occurred over 18 months of follow-up. Hyperthyroidism patients were newly diagnosed, with disease duration under 2 months, and aged 18 to 65 years. Any patient with an uncontrolled infection, another autoimmune disease, pregnancy or lactation was excluded. Diagnoses relied on clinical symptoms, serum thyroxine and TRAb, thyroid ultrasound and orbital computed tomography. PBMCs were isolated from 8 to 10 ml of fresh peripheral blood by Ficoll-Paque density gradient centrifugation. Total RNA was extracted with Trizol reagent, and quality was checked on an Agilent 2100 Bioanalyzer. TCR beta CDR3 regions were amplified from RNA transcripts. A first-round RT-PCR of the TCR CDR3 used the HTBI primer set with the Qiagen OneStep RT-PCR kit. Libraries were constructed in a second round of multiplex PCR, after which size selection and purification were carried out. Sequencing of the libraries was done on an Illumina HiSeq2000 using paired-end 100 bp reads. On the authors' methods: SOAPnuke was used to process the raw data, throwing out any read that contained adapters or uncalled bases, had a mean Phred below 15, or lacked an exact constant-primer or identifier match. High-quality paired reads were merged with COPE v1.2.5, and unique nucleotide sequences were defined as clonotypes. Clonotypes were aligned to IMGT TRBV, TRBD and TRBJ reference segments using MiTCR v1.1. The analysis was restricted to V-J combinations with a frequency above 0.0001, which together covered about 99% of the repertoires. The TCS score was defined as the ratio of F50 (clonal expansion) to E x V (chaos), calculated using BLOSUM62-based TCRdist between CDR3 peptides within each V-J. Welch's t-statistics and random forest reduced fewer than 600 V-J features to 13, which were used in a naive Bayes classifier (R e1071). TCRdb reworked the public reads: Q25 trimming with fastp, MiXCR clone assembly, productive beta chains retained. Here each entry gathers all rows of one CDR3 protein and keeps the most common genes and DNA. Here the V and J calls rest on TCRdb's processing, not on the authors' analysis. The sample profile shows roughly 420,000 distinct CDR3 sequences; around 14% of them were found once. 13% to 15% of the sample goes to the ten largest clones.

After removal of 0 bases from V and 5 bases from J, the junction retains 3 bases not matched to a gene. The cysteine opens and the phenylalanine closes a CDR3 of 14 amino acids. Only the CDR3 part of the read is kept: 42 bases, read in frame from the first base. CDR1 is given as MNHEY and CDR2 as SMNVEV, both from the germline V gene (reference sequence). This clonotype was seen repeatedly, ten times or more. Its antigen remains unidentified. No much larger clone exists at a distance of one base, and base qualities are not known. Sequenced material: blood. The chain employs TRBV27 and TRBJ2-5, and 7 junction bases match TRBD1. The TCR was taken from a woman under 30 with Graves' hyperthyroidism. Here is the DNA: TGTGCCAGCAGTTTATCAAGGGACAGCGAGACCCAGTACTTC. It translates as CASSLSRDSETQYF.